The clone carrying this T cell receptor beta chain was detected a few times. The antigen remains unidentified. This specimen belongs to a study of T cells in Graves' hyperthyroidism and ophthalmopathy. Study findings and constraints: Peripheral blood also featured most of the thyroid clonotypes expanded above 0.001. Ophthalmopathy stood apart from stable hyperthyroidism in a 13 V-J model.

The CDR3 runs to 18 residues. V was pared by 4 bases and J by 0 bases, with 7 bases of the junction left unmatched. Germline values: CDR1 LNHDA, CDR2 SQIVND (reference sequence). TCR beta CDR3 region amplification was performed from RNA transcripts. HTBI primers were used for first-round RT-PCR of the TCR CDR3. TCRdb fed the multiplex PCR reads into MiXCR, producing one record per CDR3 protein. The profile shows about 760,000 distinct CDR3 sequences, 30% to 40% of them singletons. When ophthalmopathy did not progress within 18 months, Graves' hyperthyroidism was considered stable. Patients aged 18 to 65 with hyperthyroidism were newly diagnosed, with duration under 2 months.

This clonotype originated in a woman aged 40 to 49 with Graves' hyperthyroidism. V and J are TRBV19 and TRBJ2-6, with 9 bases identical to TRBD1. Sequencing was performed on blood. CDR3 DNA sequence: TGTGCCAGTAGTAGCCGGGACAGGGAGCTCTCTGGGGCCAACGTCCTGACTTTC. This sequence encodes CASSSRDRELSGANVLTF.